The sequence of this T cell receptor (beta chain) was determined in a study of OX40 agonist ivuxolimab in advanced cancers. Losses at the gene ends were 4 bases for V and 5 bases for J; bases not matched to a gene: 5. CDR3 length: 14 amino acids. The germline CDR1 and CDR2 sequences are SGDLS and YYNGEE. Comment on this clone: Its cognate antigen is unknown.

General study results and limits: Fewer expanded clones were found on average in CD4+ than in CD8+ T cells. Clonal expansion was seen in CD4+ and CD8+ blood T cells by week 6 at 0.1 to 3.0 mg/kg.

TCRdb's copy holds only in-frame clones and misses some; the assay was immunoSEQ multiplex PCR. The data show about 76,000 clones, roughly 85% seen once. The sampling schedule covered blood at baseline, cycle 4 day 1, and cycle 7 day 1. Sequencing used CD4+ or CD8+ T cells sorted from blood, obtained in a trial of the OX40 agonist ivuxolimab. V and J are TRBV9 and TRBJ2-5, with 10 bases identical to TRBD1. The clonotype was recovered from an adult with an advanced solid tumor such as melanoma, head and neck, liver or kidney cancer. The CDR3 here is CASSPGQGGETQYF. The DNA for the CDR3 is TGTGCCAGCAGCCCTGGACAGGGGGGGGAGACCCAGTACTTC.